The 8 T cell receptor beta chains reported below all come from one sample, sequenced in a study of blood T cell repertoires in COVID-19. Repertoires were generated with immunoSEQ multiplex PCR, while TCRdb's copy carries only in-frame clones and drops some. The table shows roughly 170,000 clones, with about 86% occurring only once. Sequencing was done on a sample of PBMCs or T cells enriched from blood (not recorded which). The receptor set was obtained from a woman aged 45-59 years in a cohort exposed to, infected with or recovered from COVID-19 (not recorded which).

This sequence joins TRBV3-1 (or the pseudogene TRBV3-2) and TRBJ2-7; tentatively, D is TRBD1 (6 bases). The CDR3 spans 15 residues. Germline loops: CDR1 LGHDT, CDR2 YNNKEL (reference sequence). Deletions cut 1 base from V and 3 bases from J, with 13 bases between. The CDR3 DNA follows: TGTGCCAGCAGCCAAGTGACAGGAGGCGACTACGAGCAGTACTTC. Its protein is CASSQVTGGDYEQYF.

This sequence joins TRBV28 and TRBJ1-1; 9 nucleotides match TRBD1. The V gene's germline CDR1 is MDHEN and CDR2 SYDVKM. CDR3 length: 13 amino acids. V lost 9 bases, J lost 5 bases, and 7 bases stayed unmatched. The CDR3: CASCGTGRTEAFF. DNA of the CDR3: TGTGCCAGTTGTGGGACAGGGCGAACTGAAGCTTTCTTT.

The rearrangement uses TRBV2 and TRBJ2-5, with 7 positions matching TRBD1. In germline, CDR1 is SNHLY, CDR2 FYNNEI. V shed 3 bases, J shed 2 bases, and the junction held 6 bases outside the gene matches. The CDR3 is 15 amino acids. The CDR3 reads CASSEATGTQETQYF. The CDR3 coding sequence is TGTGCCAGCAGTGAGGCGACAGGGACGCAAGAGACCCAGTACTTC.

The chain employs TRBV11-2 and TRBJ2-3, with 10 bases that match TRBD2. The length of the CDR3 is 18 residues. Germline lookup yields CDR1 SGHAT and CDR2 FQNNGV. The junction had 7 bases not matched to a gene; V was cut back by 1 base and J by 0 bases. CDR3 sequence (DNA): TGTGCCAGCAGCTTAGCACTAGCGGGGCTATATAGCACAGATACGCAGTATTTT. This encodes CASSLALAGLYSTDTQYF.

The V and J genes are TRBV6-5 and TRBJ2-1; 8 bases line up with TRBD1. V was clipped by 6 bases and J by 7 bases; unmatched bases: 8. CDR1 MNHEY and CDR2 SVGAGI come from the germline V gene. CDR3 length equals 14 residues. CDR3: CASRRTGMGNEQFF. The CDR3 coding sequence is TGTGCCAGCAGGAGGACAGGGATGGGGAATGAGCAGTTCTTC.

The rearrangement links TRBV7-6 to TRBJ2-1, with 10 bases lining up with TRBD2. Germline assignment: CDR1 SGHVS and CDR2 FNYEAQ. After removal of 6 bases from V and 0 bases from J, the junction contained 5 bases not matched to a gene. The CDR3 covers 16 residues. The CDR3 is CASRKAGGPSYNEQFF. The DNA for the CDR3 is TGTGCCAGCAGGAAAGCGGGAGGGCCCTCCTACAATGAGCAGTTCTTC.

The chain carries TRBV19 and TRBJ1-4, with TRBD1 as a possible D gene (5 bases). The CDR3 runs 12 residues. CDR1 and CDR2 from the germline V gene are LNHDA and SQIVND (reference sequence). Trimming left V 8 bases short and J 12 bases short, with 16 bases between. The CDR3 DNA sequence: TGTGCCAGTGGCCGGGGGTTTAGTGAACTGTTTTTT. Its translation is CASGRGFSELFF.

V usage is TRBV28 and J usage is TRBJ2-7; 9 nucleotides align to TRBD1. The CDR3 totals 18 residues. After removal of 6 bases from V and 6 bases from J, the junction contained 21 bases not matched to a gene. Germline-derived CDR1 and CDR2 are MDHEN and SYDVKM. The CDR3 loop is CASSYQNPGQGIGGEQYF. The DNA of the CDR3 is TGTGCCAGCAGCTACCAGAACCCGGGACAGGGAATAGGCGGCGAGCAGTACTTC.